The source of this TCR beta chain is a study of T cell clonality in common variable immunodeficiency. Study-level findings and limits: Fewer deletions and N-nucleotide insertions were reportedly seen in common variable immunodeficiency TCR beta sequences. CVID subjects shared fewer TCRbeta clones than healthy controls did.

CVID subjects were neither ill nor on immunomodulatory or immunosuppressive medication at sampling. Heparinized whole blood, roughly 4.5 to 9 ml, came from each donor. The CDR3 is 15 amino acids. Germline assignment: CDR1 SGHNT and CDR2 YYREEE (reference sequence). Germline trimming cut 3 bases from V and 0 bases from J; bases unmatched to any gene: 5. This clone was counted a few times. Its target is unknown. The read ends 3 residues early relative to the CDR3; the germline J gene fills the gap. Control and CVID samples contributed equal amounts of genomic DNA. Some clones are missing from TCRdb's copy, which holds only in-frame ones; the method was immunoSEQ multiplex PCR. This repertoire holds fewer than 25,000 clones, and none appear only once.

The specimen sequenced was peripheral blood mononuclear cells. The chain joins TRBV5-4 to TRBJ2-7; 8 bases line up with TRBD1. This clonotype originated in a human donor with common variable immunodeficiency. The sequenced part of the CDR3 DNA is TGTGCCAGCAGCTCAGGACAGGGCCCCTCCTACGAG. Its protein is CASSSGQGPSYE. The entire CDR3 is CASSSGQGPSYEQYF.